This T cell receptor (beta chain) comes out of a study of T-cell reconstitution after alpha-beta-depleted transplantation in children. This clonotype is a singleton in its sample. This CDR3 comprises 15 residues. From germline, CDR1 is SEHNR and CDR2 FQNEAQ (reference sequence). Unmatched junction bases numbered 7, after V lost 3 bases and J lost 4 bases. The authors prepared the TCRbeta library with unique molecular identifiers. TCRdb reprocessed the PCR reads via MiXCR and lists one record per CDR3 protein. Counted here are roughly 500,000 distinct CDR3 sequences, 30% to 35% occurring once; the ten biggest clones make up 2% to 3%.

The TCR sequence derives from a human donor who donated a stem cell graft to a child with aplastic anemia. Sequences were derived from PBMCs from the stem cell graft donor, sampled from the stem cell graft. The rearrangement joins TRBV7-9 to TRBJ1-1; 8 bases align to TRBD1. The CDR3 DNA reads as TGTGCCAGCAGCTTCGAACAGGGGGGGAGCACTGAAGCTTTCTTT. Its protein product is CASSFEQGGSTEAFF.